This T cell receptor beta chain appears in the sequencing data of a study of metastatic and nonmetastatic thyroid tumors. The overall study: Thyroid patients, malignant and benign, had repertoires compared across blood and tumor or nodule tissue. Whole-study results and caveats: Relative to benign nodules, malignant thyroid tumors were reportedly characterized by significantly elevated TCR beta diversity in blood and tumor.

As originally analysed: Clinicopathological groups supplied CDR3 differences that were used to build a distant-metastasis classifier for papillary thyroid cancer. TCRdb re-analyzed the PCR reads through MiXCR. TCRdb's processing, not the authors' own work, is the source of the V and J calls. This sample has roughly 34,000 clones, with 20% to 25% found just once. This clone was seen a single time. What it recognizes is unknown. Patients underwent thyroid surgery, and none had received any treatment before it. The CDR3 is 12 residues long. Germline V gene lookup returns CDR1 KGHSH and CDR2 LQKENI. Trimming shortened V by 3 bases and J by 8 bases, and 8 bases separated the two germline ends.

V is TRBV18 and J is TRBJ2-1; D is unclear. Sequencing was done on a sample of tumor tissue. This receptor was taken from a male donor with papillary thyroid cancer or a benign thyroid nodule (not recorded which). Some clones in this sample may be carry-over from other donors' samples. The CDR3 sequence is CASSPREDEQFF. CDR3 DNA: TGTGCCAGCTCACCTAGGGAAGATGAGCAGTTCTTC.